This TCR beta chain was profiled in a study of tumor and adjacent non-tumor tissue in lung cancer. Study context: Histology: under 15 adenocarcinoma, a couple of squamous cell carcinoma, 1 small cell lung cancer. Whole-study results and caveats: Tumor tissue had significantly higher TCR diversity than normal lung. Patients with more diverse tumor TCRs had worse survival. In normal lung, the top 100 clones were significantly more dominant than in tumor.

The template was RNA from unsorted bulk tissue. This non-tumor lung sample came from over 3 cm beyond the tumor edge. Points on this clonotype: Its antigen is unidentified.

TCRbeta libraries were built with three rounds of nested PCR, modified from ARM-PCR. MiXCR, run by TCRdb on the multiplex PCR reads, gives a single entry per CDR3 protein. The sample includes 80,000 or so distinct CDR3 sequences, approximately 81% of them seen just once. Sequencing was done on a sample of distant non-tumor lung tissue. This clonotype was sampled from a man aged 55 to 70 with non-small cell lung cancer.

The CDR3 DNA is TGTGCCAGCAGTTACCTACATGGAGACAATCAGCCCCAGCATTTT. Its translation is CASSYLHGDNQPQHF. The rearrangement uses TRBV6-5 and TRBJ1-5; D is unclear. V dropped 2 bases and J dropped 3 bases, with 11 bases sitting between them. The CDR3 contains 15 residues. Per the germline V gene, CDR1 is MNHEY and CDR2 is SVGAGI.